Listed below are T cell receptor beta chains from one sample, sequenced in a study of cytomegalovirus exposure and HLA in healthy donors. Clones were read by immunoSEQ multiplex PCR, and TCRdb kept only the in-frame ones, dropping some. Among roughly 200,000 clones, 78% were seen once, and the ten largest hold about 3%. Source material: PBMCs. The receptors derive from a female donor in good health and CMV-seronegative. Both conserved end residues are part of each CDR3.

j_gene,v_gene,CDR3aa
TRBJ2-7,TRBV10-3,CAISERRYEQYF
TRBJ1-2,TRBV5-1,CASSFVGQNYGYTF
TRBJ1-2,TRBV2,CASGRDSNYGYTF
TRBJ1-2,TRBV27,CASSPSPTVSYGYTF
TRBJ2-7,TRBV29-1,CSVLRTSGTVSSYEQYF
TRBJ1-6,TRBV12-5,CASGLFSGGNNSPLHF
TRBJ2-2,TRBV4-3,CASSQDMNTGELFF
TRBJ1-1,TRBV6-6,CASGKWSTALTLAFF
TRBJ1-1,TRBV5-6,CASSLTGGTGSIEAFF
TRBJ2-1,TRBV7-9,CASSHDGSSYNEQFF
TRBJ2-3,TRBV2,CASGGGQGSSDTQYF
TRBJ1-6,TRBV6-5,CASSSRINSPLHF
NA,TRBV5-1,CASSLGRGDEQYF
TRBJ1-6,TRBV27,CASSLGDWSPLHF
TRBJ1-2,TRBV18,CASSPLGGLNYGYTF
TRBJ2-5,TRBV7-2,CASSFSGGAQETQYF
TRBJ2-2,TRBV9,CASSAGQASNTGELFF
TRBJ1-1,TRBV15,CATSRERASYYEAFF
TRBJ2-2,TRBV7-6,CASSSRSSRNTGELFF
TRBJ2-1,TRBV11-1,CASSLALTSFEQFF
TRBJ1-5,TRBV19,CASSTLGVDQPQHF
TRBJ1-1,TRBV13,CASSEWGVLNTEAFF
TRBJ2-2,TRBV5-4,CASSRLETDTGELFF
TRBJ2-7,TRBV7-9,CASSNTGRGSYEQYF
TRBJ2-2,TRBV2,CASSEPRESPGELFF
TRBJ1-5,TRBV5-1,CASSTGTGGGQPQHF
TRBJ2-7,TRBV28,CASYPELGQGDYEQYF
TRBJ2-5,TRBV29-1,CSVSGVETQYF
TRBJ2-7,TRBV7-2,CASSFATSYEQYF
TRBJ2-1,TRBV7-2,CASSLSGVHEQFF
TRBJ1-4,TRBV5-1,CASSLATVGNEKLFF
TRBJ1-1,TRBV15,CATSRAGHSNTEAFF
TRBJ2-2,TRBV5-4,CASSIRQGAGELFF
TRBJ2-7,TRBV5-1,CASSIQGFPLYEQYF
TRBJ2-7,TRBV28,CASSARAFYEQYF
TRBJ1-2,TRBV9,CASSVATTGGYTF
TRBJ1-1,TRBV7-9,CSSSLPKDSYTEAFF
TRBJ2-7,TRBV6-5,CASSPSGSLYEQYF
TRBJ2-1,TRBV9,CASSVGSSGSEQFF
TRBJ2-1,TRBV7-9,CASSLASGPYNEQFF
TRBJ1-1,TRBV9,CASSVGGGSTEAFF
TRBJ2-2,TRBV6-5,CASSYPAGELFF
TRBJ2-7,TRBV1,CTSSRLPGLAGLYEQYF
TRBJ2-2,TRBV4-2,CASSQGILAGGPSPDTGELFF
TRBJ2-1,TRBV29-1,CSVDFSKRNEQFF
TRBJ2-7,TRBV28,CASRAGANEQYF
TRBJ2-7,TRBV4-2,CASSQVLGTGAYEQYF
TRBJ1-1,TRBV6-1,CASSDSVNTEAFF
TRBJ2-1,TRBV10-2,CASRPDSYNEQFF
TRBJ2-7,TRBV10-3,CAISPTGYEQYF
TRBJ1-1,TRBV18,CASSPYVGDTEAFF
TRBJ1-4,TRBV2,CASSRDSTNEKLFF
TRBJ1-6,TRBV5-4,CASSPNRGKNSPLHF
TRBJ1-1,TRBV7-9,CSSSPLLEAFF